The clone carrying this T cell receptor beta chain was seen once. Per the original data handling: Amplifying reference gene primers gave estimates of nucleated cell counts. Method: immunoSEQ multiplex PCR; TCRdb's copy keeps in-frame clones and lacks some. Clone size and V and J calls were adopted from that table, with D and trimming inferred from the DNA. Of some 350,000 clones in the sample, 80% to 90% were seen once. This record comes from a study of blood T cell repertoires in COVID-19. Overall study context: The cDNA or gDNA used as material had been derived from T cells, B-cell-depleted T cells, or PBMCs.

The CDR3 loop spans 16 amino acids. With 7 bases removed from V and 7 bases from J, the gap between germline ends came to 20 bases. CDR1 LNHDA and CDR2 SQIVND come from the germline V gene (reference sequence). The chain uses TRBV19 and TRBJ1-6; D ambiguous. This clonotype originated in a woman under 40 with COVID-19, enrolled during active disease. The sequenced sample consisted of peripheral blood. CDR3 amino acids: CASTPSLFSRNSPLHF. The CDR3 DNA reads TGTGCCAGTACCCCTTCCCTTTTTTCCCGGAATTCACCCCTCCACTTT.